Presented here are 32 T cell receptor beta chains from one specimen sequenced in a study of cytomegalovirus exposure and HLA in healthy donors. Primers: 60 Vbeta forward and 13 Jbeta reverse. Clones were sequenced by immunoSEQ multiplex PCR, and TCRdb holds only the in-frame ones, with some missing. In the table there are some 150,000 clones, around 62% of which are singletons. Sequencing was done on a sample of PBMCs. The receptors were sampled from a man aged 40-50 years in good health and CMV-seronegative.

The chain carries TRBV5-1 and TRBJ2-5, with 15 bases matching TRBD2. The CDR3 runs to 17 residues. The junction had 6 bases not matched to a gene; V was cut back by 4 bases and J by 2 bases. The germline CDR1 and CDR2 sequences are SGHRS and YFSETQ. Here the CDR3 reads CASSRTSGGAGQETQYF. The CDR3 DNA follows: TGCGCCAGCAGCCGGACTAGCGGGGGGGCAGGGCAAGAGACCCAGTACTTC.

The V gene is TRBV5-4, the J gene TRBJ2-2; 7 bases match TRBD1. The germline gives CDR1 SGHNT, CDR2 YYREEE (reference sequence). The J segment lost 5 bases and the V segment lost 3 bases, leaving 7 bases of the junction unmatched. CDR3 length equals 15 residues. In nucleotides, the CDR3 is TGTGCCAGCAGCTCTAGACAGGGTTTAACCGGGGAGCTGTTTTTT. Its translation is CASSSRQGLTGELFF.

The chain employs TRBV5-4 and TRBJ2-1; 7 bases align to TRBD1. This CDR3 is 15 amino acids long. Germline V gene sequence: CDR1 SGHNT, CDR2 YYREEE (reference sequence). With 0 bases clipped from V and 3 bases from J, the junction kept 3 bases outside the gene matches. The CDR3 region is CASSLDRGRYNEQFF. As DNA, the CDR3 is TGTGCCAGCAGCTTGGATAGGGGGCGCTACAATGAGCAGTTCTTC.

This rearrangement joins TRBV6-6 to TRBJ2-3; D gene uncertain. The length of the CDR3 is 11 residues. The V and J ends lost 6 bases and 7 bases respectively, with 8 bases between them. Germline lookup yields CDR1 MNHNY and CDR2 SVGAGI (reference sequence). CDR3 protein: CASRELNTQYF. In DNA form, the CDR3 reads TGTGCCAGCAGGGAGTTAAATACGCAGTATTTT.

The CDR3 region has the DNA TGTGCCAGCAGCGGCAATAGTGGACTTTACGAGCAGTACTTC. Protein sequence: CASSGNSGLYEQYF. This chain connects TRBV7-2 to TRBJ2-7, with TRBD2 as a possible D gene (5 bases). Per germline, CDR1 SGHTA and CDR2 FQGNSA. The CDR3 has 14 amino acids. The V end lost 5 bases, the J end lost 4 bases, and 15 bases lay between the germline ends.

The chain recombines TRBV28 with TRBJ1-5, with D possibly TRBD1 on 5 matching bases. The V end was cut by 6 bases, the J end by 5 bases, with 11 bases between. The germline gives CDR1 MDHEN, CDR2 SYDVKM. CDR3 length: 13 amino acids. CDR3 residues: CASRPQGHQPQHF. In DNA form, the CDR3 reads TGTGCCAGCAGACCCCAGGGCCATCAGCCCCAGCATTTT.

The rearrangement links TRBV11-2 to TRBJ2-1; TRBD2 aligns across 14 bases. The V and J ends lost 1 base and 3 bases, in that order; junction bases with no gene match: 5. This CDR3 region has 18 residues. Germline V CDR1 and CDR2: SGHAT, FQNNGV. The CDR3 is CASSLAGLAGGGYNEQFF. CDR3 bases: TGTGCCAGCAGCTTAGCCGGACTAGCGGGAGGAGGCTACAATGAGCAGTTCTTC.

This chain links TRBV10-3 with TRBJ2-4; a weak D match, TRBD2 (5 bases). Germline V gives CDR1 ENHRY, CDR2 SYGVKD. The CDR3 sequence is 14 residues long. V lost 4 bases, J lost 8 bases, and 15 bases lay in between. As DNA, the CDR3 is TGTGCCATCAGTGCCGGGAACCCGAGGGACATTCAGTACTTC. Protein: CAISAGNPRDIQYF.

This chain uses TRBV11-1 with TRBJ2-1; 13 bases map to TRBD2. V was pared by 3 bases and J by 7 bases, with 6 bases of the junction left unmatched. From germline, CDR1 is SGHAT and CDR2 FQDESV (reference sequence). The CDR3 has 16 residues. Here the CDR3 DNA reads TGTGCCAGCAGCTTGGGACTAGCGGGGCCTGGGAATGAGCAGTTCTTC. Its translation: CASSLGLAGPGNEQFF.

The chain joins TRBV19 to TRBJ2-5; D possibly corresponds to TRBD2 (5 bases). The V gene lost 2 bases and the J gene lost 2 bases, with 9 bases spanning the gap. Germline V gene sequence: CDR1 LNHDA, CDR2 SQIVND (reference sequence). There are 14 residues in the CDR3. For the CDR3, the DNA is TGTGCCAGTAGTATACGCGGGTTACAAGAGACCCAGTACTTC. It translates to CASSIRGLQETQYF.

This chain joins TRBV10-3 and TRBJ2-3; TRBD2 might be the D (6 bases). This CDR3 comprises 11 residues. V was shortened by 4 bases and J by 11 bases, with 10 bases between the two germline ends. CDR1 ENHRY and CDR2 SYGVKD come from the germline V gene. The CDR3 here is CAISVGRGQYF. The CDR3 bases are TGTGCCATCAGTGTCGGGCGGGGGCAGTATTTT.

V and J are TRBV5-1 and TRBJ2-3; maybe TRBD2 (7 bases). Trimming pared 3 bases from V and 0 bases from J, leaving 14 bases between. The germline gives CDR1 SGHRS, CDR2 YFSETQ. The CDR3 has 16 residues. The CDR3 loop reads CASSSRGGGSTDTQYF. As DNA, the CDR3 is TGCGCCAGCAGCTCACGAGGGGGGGGTAGCACAGATACGCAGTATTTT.

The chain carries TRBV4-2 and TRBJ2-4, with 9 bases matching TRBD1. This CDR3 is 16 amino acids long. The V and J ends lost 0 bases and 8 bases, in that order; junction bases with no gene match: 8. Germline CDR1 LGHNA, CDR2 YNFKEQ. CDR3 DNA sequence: TGTGCCAGCAGCCAAGATCGAGGACAGGGGAAGGACATTCAGTACTTC. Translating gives CASSQDRGQGKDIQYF.

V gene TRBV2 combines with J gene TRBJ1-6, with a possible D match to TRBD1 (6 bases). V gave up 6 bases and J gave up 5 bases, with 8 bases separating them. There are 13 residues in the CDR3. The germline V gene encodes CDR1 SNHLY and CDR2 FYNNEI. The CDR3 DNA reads TGTGCCAGCAGCAACAGGGATAATTCACCCCTCCACTTT. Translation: CASSNRDNSPLHF.

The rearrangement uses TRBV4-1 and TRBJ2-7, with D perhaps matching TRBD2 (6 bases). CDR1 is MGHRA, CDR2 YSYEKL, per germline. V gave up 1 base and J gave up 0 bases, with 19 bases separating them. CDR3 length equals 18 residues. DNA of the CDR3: TGCGCCAGCAGCCAAGGGGGGACGGGAGCCCCAAGCTCCTACGAGCAGTACTTC. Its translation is CASSQGGTGAPSSYEQYF.

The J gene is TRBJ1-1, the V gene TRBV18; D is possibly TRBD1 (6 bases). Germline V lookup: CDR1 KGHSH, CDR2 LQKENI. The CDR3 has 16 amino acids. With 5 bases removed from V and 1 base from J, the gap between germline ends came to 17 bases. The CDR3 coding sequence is TGTGCCAGCTCATCGGGCGCCACAGGGCCGAACACTGAAGCTTTCTTT. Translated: CASSSGATGPNTEAFF.

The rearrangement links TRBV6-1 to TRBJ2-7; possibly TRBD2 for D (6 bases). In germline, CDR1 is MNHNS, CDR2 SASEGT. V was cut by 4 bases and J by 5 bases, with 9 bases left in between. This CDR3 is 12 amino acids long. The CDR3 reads CASSVTGDEQYF. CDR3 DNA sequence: TGTGCCAGCAGTGTAACGGGGGACGAGCAGTACTTC.

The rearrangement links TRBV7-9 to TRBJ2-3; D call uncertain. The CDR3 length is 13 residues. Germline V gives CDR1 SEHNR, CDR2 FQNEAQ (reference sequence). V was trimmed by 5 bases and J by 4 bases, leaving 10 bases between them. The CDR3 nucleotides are TGTGCCAGCAGCGGAGTTTTCGCAGATACGCAGTATTTT. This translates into CASSGVFADTQYF.

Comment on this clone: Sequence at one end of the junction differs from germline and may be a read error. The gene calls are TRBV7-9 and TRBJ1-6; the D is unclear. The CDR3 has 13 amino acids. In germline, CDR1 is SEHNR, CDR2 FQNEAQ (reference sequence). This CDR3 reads CSSSQSANSPLHF. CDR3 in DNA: TGTTCCAGCAGCCAGAGCGCTAATTCACCCCTCCACTTT.

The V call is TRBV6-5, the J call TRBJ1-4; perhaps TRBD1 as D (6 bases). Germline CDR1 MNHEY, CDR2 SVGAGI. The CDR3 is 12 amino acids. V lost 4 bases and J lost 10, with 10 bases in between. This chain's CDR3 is CASSSQGRKLFF. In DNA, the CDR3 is TGTGCCAGCAGTTCACAGGGCAGAAAACTGTTTTTT.

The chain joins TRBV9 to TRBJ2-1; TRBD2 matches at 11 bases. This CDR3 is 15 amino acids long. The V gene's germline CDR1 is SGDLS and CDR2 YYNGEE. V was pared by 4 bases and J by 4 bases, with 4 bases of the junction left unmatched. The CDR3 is CASSSVAGGYNEQFF. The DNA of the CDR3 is TGTGCCAGCAGCTCTGTAGCGGGAGGGTACAATGAGCAGTTCTTC. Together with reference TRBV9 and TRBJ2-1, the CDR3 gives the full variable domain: DSGVTQTPKHLITATGQRVTLRCSPRSGDLSVYWYQQSLDQGLQFLIQYYNGEERAKGNILERFSAQQFPDLHSELNLSSLELGDSALYFCASSSVAGGYNEQFFGPGTRLTVL.

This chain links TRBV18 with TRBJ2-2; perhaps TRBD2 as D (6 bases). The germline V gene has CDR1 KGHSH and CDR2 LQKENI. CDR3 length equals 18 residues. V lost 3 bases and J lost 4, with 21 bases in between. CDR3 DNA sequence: TGTGCCAGCTCACCGGGGAGGTCAGGCAGGTGGAGCACCGGGGAGCTGTTTTTT. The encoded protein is CASSPGRSGRWSTGELFF.

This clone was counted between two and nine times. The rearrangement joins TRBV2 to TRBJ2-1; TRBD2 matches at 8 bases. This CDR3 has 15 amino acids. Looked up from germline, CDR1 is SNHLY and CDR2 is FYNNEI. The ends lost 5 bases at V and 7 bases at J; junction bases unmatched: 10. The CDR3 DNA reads TGTGCCAGCAGTCCGAGCCGCGGGGGGTGGAATGAGCAGTTCTTC. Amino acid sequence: CASSPSRGGWNEQFF.

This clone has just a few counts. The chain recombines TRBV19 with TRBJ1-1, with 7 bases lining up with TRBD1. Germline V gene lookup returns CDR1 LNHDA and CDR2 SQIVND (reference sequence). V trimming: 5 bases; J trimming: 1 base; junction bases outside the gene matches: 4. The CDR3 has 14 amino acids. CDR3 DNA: TGTGCCAGTAGTTTCGACAGGGCGAACACTGAAGCTTTCTTT. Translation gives CASSFDRANTEAFF.

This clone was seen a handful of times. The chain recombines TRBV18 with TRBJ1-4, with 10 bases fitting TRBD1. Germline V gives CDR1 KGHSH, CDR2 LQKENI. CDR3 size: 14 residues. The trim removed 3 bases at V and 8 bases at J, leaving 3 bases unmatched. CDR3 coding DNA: TGTGCCAGCTCACCCGGGACAGGGGAGGAAAAACTGTTTTTT. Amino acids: CASSPGTGEEKLFF.

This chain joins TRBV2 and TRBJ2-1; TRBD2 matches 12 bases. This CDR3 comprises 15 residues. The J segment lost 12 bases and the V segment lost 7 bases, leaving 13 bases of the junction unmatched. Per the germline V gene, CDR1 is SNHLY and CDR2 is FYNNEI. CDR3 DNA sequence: TGTGCCAGCAACCGTTTGACTAGCGGGGGTAAGGGGCAGTTCTTC. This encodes CASNRLTSGGKGQFF. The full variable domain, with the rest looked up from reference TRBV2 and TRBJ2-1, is EPEVTQTPSHQVTQMGQEVILRCVPISNHLYFYWYRQILGQKVEFLVSFYNNEISEKSEIFDDQFSVERPDGSNFTLKIRSTKLEDSAMYFCASNRLTSGGKGQFFGPGTRLTVL.

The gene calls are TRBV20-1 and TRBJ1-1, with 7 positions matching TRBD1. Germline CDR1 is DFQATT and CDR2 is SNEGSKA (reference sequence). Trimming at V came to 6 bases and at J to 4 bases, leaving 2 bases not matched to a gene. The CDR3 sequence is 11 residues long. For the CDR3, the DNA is TGCAGTGCAGGGGGCCCCACTGAAGCTTTCTTT. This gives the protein CSAGGPTEAFF.

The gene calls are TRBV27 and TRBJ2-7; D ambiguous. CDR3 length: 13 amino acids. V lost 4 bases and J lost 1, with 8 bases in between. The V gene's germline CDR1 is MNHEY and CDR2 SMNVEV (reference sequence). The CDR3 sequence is CASSWSRSYEQYF. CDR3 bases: TGTGCCAGCAGTTGGTCTAGGTCCTACGAGCAGTACTTC.

The CDR3 nucleotides are TGCGCCAGCAGCGACCCTAGCGGGCTCCTCACCGGGGAGCTGTTTTTT. Amino acid sequence: CASSDPSGLLTGELFF. This chain links TRBV5-1 with TRBJ2-2; 8 bases match TRBD2. V was pared by 4 bases and J by 4 bases, with 9 bases of the junction left unmatched. Per the germline V gene, CDR1 is SGHRS and CDR2 is YFSETQ. The CDR3 is 16 residues long.

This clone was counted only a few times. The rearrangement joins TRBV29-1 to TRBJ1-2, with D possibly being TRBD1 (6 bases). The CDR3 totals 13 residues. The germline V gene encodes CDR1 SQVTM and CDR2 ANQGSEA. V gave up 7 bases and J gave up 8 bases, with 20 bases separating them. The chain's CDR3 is CSAVPEGVRGYTF. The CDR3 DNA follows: TGCAGCGCGGTTCCCGAGGGGGTTCGCGGCTACACCTTC.

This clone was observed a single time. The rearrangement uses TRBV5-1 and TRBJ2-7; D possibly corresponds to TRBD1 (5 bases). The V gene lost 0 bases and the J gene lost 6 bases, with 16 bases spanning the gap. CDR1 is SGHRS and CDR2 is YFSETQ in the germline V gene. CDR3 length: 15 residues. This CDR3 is CASSLEFAGNGEQYF. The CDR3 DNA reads TGCGCCAGCAGCTTGGAATTTGCAGGGAATGGCGAGCAGTACTTC.

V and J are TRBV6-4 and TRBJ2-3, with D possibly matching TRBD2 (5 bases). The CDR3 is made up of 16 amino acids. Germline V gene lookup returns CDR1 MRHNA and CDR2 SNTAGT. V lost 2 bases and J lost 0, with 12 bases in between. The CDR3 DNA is TGTGCCAGCAGTGACCGGACTGGCCTTAGCACAGATACGCAGTATTTT. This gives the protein CASSDRTGLSTDTQYF.